Below are 14 T cell receptor beta chains sequenced from a single sample in a study of T cell responses to AZD1222 COVID-19 vaccine. Clones were read by immunoSEQ multiplex PCR, and TCRdb kept only the in-frame ones, dropping some. The data hold some 60,000 clones, with over 60% observed a single time. Sequenced material: peripheral blood, taken 28 days after the second AZD1222 dose. These receptors all come from an adult who received the AZD1222 COVID-19 vaccine.

The rearrangement joins TRBV10-1 to TRBJ1-2; maybe TRBD1 (6 bases). Trimming shortened V by 6 bases and J by 3 bases, and 11 bases separated the two germline ends. The CDR3 totals 13 residues. CDR1 WNHNN and CDR2 SYGVQD come from the germline V gene (reference sequence). The CDR3 bases are TGCGCCAGCAGCCAGGGGCTTCACTATGGCTACACCTTC. Protein product: CASSQGLHYGYTF.

The rearrangement links TRBV12-3 or TRBV12-4 to TRBJ1-1; tentatively, D is TRBD1 (6 bases). V was pared by 6 bases and J by 3 bases, with 11 bases between. The CDR3 runs to 13 residues. The CDR3 nucleotides are TGTGCCAGCAGCATCGGACAGTACACTGAAGCTTTCTTT. Protein product: CASSIGQYTEAFF.

The chain links TRBV10-2 to TRBJ1-1; TRBD1 might be the D (5 bases). CDR3 length: 13 amino acids. V lost 8 bases, J lost 3 bases, and 13 bases lay in between. Germline V lookup: CDR1 WSHSY, CDR2 SAAADI. This chain's CDR3 is CASEPGGDTEAFF. CDR3 coding DNA: TGCGCCAGCGAACCCGGGGGAGACACTGAAGCTTTCTTT.

The DNA for the CDR3 is TGTGCCAGCAGCTTGGGTAGGAGGGACACCATATATTTT. Encoded protein: CASSLGRRDTIYF. The rearrangement joins TRBV5-6 to TRBJ1-3, with D uncertain. Trimming pared 0 bases from V and 8 bases from J, leaving 9 bases between. The CDR3 sequence is 13 residues long. Per germline, CDR1 SGHDT and CDR2 YYEEEE.

V usage is TRBV30 and J usage is TRBJ1-2; tentative D call: TRBD1 (5 bases). Trimming removed 1 base at V and 5 bases at J, with 8 bases between. The CDR3 is 12 amino acids. Germline V gives CDR1 GTSNPN, CDR2 SVGIG (reference sequence). The CDR3 DNA reads TGTGCCTGGAGTGGGGGGTCTTATGGCTACACCTTC. Protein product: CAWSGGSYGYTF.

This clone was counted only a few times. The V call is TRBV5-5, the J call TRBJ1-1, with a tentative D call TRBD1 (6 bases). The CDR3 consists of 11 residues. From germline, CDR1 is SGHKS and CDR2 YYEKEE (reference sequence). V lost 5 bases and J lost 10, with 12 bases in between. The CDR3: CASSNRETAFF. CDR3 bases: TGTGCCAGCAGTAACAGGGAGACAGCTTTCTTT.

This chain links TRBV7-9 with TRBJ1-1; 8 bases agree with TRBD1. CDR3 length: 16 amino acids. CDR1 is SEHNR, CDR2 FQNEAQ, per germline (reference sequence). The ends lost 4 bases at V and 3 bases at J; junction bases unmatched: 10. This CDR3 is CASSSSGQVWDTEAFF. The CDR3 DNA sequence: TGTGCCAGCAGCTCCTCGGGACAGGTTTGGGACACTGAAGCTTTCTTT.

The genes are TRBV2 and TRBJ1-4; 9 bases line up with TRBD1. The ends lost 6 bases at V and 5 bases at J; junction bases unmatched: 7. Germline CDR1 SNHLY, CDR2 FYNNEI. The CDR3 has 15 amino acids. CDR3 in amino acids: CASSRGGQGNEKLFF. The CDR3 coding sequence is TGTGCCAGCAGCCGAGGGGGACAGGGCAATGAAAAACTGTTTTTT.

The V call is TRBV6-2 or TRBV6-3, the J call TRBJ2-3; TRBD1 is a possible D gene (6 bases). Germline values: CDR1 MNHEY, CDR2 SVGEGT. Trimming pared 2 bases from V and 2 bases from J, leaving 8 bases between. The CDR3 is 14 amino acids. CDR3 DNA sequence: TGTGCCAGCAGTTACGGACAGAACACAGATACGCAGTATTTT. Protein: CASSYGQNTDTQYF.

The V and J genes are TRBV2 and TRBJ1-1; D gene ambiguous. Germline CDR1 reads SNHLY; CDR2 reads FYNNEI. The ends were cut back, 4 bases at V and 6 bases at J, with 9 bases in the middle. This CDR3 spans 12 amino acids. The CDR3 reads CASSGMVPEAFF. The CDR3 nucleotides are TGTGCCAGCAGTGGGATGGTCCCTGAAGCTTTCTTT.

This chain joins TRBV5-8 and TRBJ2-1; 9 bases fit TRBD2. The V and J ends lost 5 bases and 0 bases, in that order; junction bases with no gene match: 12. The CDR3 covers 18 residues. CDR1 SGHTS and CDR2 YDEGEE come from the germline V gene. CDR3 DNA sequence: TGTGCCAGCAGACCCCCCGCTAGCGGGGCCCGCTCCTACAATGAGCAGTTCTTC. It is translated as CASRPPASGARSYNEQFF. Combining the CDR3 with reference TRBV5-8 and TRBJ2-1 gives the whole variable domain EAGVTQSPTHLIKTRGQQATLRCSPISGHTSVYWYQQALGLGLQFLLWYDEGEERNRGNFPPRFSGRQFPNYSSELNVNALELEDSALYLCASRPPASGARSYNEQFFGPGTRLTVL.

The chain joins TRBV12-3 or TRBV12-4 to TRBJ2-5, with D hard to call. This CDR3 has 12 residues. V was pared by 4 bases and J by 5 bases, with 8 bases between. In DNA form, the CDR3 reads TGTGCCAGCAGTTCTCAGGTGGAGACCCAGTACTTC. It codes for CASSSQVETQYF.

The chain joins TRBV29-1 to TRBJ1-1, with D hard to call. CDR3 length: 11 amino acids. Per germline, CDR1 SQVTM and CDR2 ANQGSEA. Trimming removed 6 bases at V and 1 base at J, with 6 bases between. As DNA, the CDR3 is TGCAGCGTCGCAAGGAACACTGAAGCTTTCTTT. Translation gives CSVARNTEAFF.

In regard to this clone: Compared with germline, one end of the junction differs, possibly owing to a read error. The chain links TRBV5-1 to TRBJ1-2; unclear D gene. Germline-derived CDR1 and CDR2 are SGHRS and YFSETQ. CDR3 length: 15 residues. This CDR3 reads CASSLAGFSNSGYTF. CDR3 in DNA: TGCGCCAGCAGCTTGGCGGGGTTCTCCAACTCTGGCTACACCTTC.